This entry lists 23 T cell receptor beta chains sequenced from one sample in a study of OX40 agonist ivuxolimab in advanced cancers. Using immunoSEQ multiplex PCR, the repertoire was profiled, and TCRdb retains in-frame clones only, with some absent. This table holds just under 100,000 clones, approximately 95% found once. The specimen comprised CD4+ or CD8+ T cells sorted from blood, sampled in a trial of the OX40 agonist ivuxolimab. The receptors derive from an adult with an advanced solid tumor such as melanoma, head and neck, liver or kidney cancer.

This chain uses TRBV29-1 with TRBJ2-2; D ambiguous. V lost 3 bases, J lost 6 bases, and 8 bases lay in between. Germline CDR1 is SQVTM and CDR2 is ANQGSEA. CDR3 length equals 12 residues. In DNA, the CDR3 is TGCAGCGTTGACGGTTTTTCCGGGGAGCTGTTTTTT. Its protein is CSVDGFSGELFF.

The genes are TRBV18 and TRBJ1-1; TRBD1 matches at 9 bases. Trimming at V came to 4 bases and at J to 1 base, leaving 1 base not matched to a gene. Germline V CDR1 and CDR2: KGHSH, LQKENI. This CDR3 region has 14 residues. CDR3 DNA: TGTGCCAGCTCACGGACAGGGGCGAACACTGAAGCTTTCTTT. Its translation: CASSRTGANTEAFF.

CDR3 sequence: CSVETAGGYEQYF. CDR3 DNA sequence: TGCAGCGTTGAAACGGCAGGGGGCTACGAGCAGTACTTC. The rearrangement joins TRBV29-1 to TRBJ2-7; 7 bases match TRBD1. The junction had 4 bases not matched to a gene; V was cut back by 2 bases and J by 3 bases. This CDR3 comprises 13 residues. Germline values: CDR1 SQVTM, CDR2 ANQGSEA.

CDR3 in DNA: TGTGCCAGCAGCTTTCCCATTGGGACAAGGGGGCAAACTGAAGCTTTCTTT. Its protein product is CASSFPIGTRGQTEAFF. The chain recombines TRBV7-9 with TRBJ1-1; 7 positions agree with TRBD1. This CDR3 comprises 17 residues. Germline lookup yields CDR1 SEHNR and CDR2 FQNEAQ (reference sequence). The ends lost 3 bases at V and 5 bases at J; junction bases unmatched: 15.

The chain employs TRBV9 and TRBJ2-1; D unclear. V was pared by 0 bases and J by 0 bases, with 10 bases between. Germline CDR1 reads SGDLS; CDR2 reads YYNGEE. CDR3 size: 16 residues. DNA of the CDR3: TGTGCCAGCAGCGTAGCCAGTCTTCGCTCCTACAATGAGCAGTTCTTC. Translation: CASSVASLRSYNEQFF.

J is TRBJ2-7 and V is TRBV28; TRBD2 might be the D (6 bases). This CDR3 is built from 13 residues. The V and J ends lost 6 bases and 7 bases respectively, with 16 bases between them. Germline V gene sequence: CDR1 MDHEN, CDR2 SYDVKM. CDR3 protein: CASRARVRGEQYF. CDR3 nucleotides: TGTGCCAGCAGAGCTCGCGTCCGGGGGGAGCAGTACTTC. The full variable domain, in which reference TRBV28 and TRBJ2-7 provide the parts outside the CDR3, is DVKVTQSSRYLVKRTGEKVFLECVQDMDHENMFWYRQDPGLGLRLIYFSYDVKMKEKGDIPEGYSVSREKKERFSLILESASTNQTSMYLCASRARVRGEQYFGPGTRLTVT.

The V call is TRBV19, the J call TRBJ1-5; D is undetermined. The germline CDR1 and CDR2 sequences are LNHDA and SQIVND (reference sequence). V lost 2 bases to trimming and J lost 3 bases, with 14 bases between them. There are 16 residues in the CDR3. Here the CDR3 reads CASSISPLGSNQPQHF. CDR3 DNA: TGTGCCAGTAGTATAAGCCCCTTGGGATCCAATCAGCCCCAGCATTTT. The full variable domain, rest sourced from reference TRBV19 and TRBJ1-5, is DGGITQSPKYLFRKEGQNVTLSCEQNLNHDAMYWYRQDPGQGLRLIYYSQIVNDFQKGDIAEGYSVSREKKESFPLTVTSAQKNPTAFYLCASSISPLGSNQPQHFGDGTRLSIL.

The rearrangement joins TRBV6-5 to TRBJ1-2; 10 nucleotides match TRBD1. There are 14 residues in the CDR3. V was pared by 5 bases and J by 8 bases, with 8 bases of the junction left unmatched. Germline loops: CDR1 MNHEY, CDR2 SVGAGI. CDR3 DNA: TGTGCCAGCAGTAAACGACAGGGGGCAAGGGGCTACACCTTC. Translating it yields CASSKRQGARGYTF.

The CDR3, as DNA: TGTGCCAGCAGCTTAGGTGGTGGGATAGAGAATGAGCAGTTCTTC. Protein sequence: CASSLGGGIENEQFF. The chain employs TRBV7-9 and TRBJ2-1, with unresolved D. Trimming stripped 1 base from V and 7 bases from J, with 14 bases between. Germline CDR1 SEHNR, CDR2 FQNEAQ (reference sequence). The CDR3 covers 15 residues.

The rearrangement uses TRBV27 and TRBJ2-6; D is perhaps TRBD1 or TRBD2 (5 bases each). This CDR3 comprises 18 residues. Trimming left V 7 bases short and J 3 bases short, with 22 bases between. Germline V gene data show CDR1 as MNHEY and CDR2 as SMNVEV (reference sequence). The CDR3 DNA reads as TGTGCCAGCACCCCCCGGGGCAGGGTGTCCAGTGGGGCCAACGTCCTGACTTTC. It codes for CASTPRGRVSSGANVLTF.

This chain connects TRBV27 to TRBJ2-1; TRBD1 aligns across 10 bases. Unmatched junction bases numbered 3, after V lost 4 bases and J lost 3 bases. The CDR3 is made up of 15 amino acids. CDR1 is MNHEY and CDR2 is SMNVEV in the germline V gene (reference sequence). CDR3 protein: CASSSWTGGYNEQFF. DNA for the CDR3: TGTGCCAGCAGTTCGTGGACAGGGGGCTACAATGAGCAGTTCTTC.

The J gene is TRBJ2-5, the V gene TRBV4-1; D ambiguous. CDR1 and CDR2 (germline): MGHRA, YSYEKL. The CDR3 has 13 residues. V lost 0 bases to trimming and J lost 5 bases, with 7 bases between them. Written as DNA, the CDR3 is TGCGCCAGCAGCCAAGAGACGACGGAGACCCAGTACTTC. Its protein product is CASSQETTETQYF.

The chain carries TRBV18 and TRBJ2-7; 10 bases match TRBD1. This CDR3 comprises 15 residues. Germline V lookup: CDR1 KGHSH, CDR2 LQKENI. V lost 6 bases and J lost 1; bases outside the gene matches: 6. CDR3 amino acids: CASSRQGATSYEQYF. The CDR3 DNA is TGTGCCAGCTCGCGACAGGGGGCGACGTCCTACGAGCAGTACTTC.

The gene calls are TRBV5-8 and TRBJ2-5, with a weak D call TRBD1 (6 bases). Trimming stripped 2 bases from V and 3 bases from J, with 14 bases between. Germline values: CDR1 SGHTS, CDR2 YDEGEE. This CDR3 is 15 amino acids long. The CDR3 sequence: CASSFGAGEKETQYF. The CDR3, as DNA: TGTGCCAGCAGCTTCGGGGCAGGGGAGAAAGAGACCCAGTACTTC.

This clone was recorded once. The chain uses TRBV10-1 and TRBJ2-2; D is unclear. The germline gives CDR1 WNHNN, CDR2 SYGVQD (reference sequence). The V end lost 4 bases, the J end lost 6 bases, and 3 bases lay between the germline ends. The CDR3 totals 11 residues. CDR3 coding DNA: TGCGCCAGCAGTGGGTCCGGGGAGCTGTTTTTT. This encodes CASSGSGELFF.

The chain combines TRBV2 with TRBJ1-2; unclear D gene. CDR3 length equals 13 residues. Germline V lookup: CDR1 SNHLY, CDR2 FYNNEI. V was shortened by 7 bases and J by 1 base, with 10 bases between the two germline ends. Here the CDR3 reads CASNLQSNYGYTF. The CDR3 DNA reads TGTGCCAGCAACCTACAGAGTAACTATGGCTACACCTTC. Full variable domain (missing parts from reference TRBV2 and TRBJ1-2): EPEVTQTPSHQVTQMGQEVILRCVPISNHLYFYWYRQILGQKVEFLVSFYNNEISEKSEIFDDQFSVERPDGSNFTLKIRSTKLEDSAMYFCASNLQSNYGYTFGSGTRLTVV.

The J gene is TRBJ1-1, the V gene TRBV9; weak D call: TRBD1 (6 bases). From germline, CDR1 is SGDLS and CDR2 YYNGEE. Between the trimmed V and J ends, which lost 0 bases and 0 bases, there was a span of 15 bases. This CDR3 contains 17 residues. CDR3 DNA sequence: TGTGCCAGCAGCGTAGTTAGGGGGGATACTATGAACACTGAAGCTTTCTTT. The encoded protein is CASSVVRGDTMNTEAFF.

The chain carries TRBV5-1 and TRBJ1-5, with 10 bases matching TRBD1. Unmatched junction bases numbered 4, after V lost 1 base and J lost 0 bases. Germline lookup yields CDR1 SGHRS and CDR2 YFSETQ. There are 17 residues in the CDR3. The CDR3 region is CASSLYGTGDSNQPQHF. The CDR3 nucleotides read TGCGCCAGCAGCTTGTATGGGACAGGGGATAGCAATCAGCCCCAGCATTTT.

CDR3 in amino acids: CASSKDRGLAEGRSYEQYF. CDR3 nucleotide sequence: TGTGCCAGCAGCAAAGACCGAGGACTAGCGGAGGGACGCTCCTACGAGCAGTACTTC. The V call is TRBV21-1, the J call TRBJ2-7; the table calls TRBD2, which could not be checked here. TRBV21-1 is a recognized pseudogene. This CDR3 has 19 amino acids.

The CDR3 spells CASSPRGWRGGQPQHF. CDR3 bases: TGTGCCAGCAGTCCCCGGGGGTGGAGGGGTGGACAGCCCCAGCATTTT. The chain carries TRBV28 and TRBJ1-5, with D perhaps matching TRBD1 (5 bases). The CDR3 covers 16 residues. Trimming stripped 5 bases from V and 7 bases from J, with 21 bases between. Germline-derived CDR1 and CDR2 are MDHEN and SYDVKM.

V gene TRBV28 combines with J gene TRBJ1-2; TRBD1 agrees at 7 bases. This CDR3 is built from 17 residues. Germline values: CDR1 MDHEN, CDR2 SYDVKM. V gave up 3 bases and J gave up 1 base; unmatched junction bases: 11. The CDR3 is CASSFPGGQGDNYGYTF. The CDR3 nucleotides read TGTGCCAGCAGTTTCCCGGGGGGGCAGGGGGATAACTATGGCTACACCTTC.

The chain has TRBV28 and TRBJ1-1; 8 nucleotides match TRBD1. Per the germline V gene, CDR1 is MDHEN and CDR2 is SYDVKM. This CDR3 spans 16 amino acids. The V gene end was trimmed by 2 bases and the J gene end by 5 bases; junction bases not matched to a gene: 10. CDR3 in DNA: TGTGCCAGCAGTTTAAGGACAGGGAGGCTCGGGACTGAAGCTTTCTTT. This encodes CASSLRTGRLGTEAFF.

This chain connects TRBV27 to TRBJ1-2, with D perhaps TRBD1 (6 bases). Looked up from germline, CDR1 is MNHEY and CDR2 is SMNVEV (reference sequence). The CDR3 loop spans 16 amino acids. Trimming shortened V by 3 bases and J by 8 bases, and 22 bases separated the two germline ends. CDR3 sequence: CASSLDQGTRAKGYTF. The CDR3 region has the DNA TGTGCCAGCAGTTTGGATCAGGGGACAAGGGCTAAGGGCTACACCTTC.